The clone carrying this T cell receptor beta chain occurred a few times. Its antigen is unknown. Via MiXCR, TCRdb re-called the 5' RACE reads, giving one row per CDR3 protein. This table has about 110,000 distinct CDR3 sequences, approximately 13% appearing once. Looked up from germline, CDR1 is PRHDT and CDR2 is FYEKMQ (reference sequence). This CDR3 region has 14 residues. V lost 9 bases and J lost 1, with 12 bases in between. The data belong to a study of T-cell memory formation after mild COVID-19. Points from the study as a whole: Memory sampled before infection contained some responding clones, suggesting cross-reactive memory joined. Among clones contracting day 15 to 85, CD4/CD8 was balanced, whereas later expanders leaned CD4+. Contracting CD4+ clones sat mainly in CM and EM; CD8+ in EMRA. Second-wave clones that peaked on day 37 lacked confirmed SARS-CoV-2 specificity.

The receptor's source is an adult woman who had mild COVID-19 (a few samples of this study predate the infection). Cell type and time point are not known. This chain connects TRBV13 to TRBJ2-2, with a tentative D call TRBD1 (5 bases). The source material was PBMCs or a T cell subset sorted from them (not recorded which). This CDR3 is CASASGLNTGELFF. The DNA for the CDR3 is TGTGCCAGTGCATCAGGGCTGAACACCGGGGAGCTGTTTTTT.